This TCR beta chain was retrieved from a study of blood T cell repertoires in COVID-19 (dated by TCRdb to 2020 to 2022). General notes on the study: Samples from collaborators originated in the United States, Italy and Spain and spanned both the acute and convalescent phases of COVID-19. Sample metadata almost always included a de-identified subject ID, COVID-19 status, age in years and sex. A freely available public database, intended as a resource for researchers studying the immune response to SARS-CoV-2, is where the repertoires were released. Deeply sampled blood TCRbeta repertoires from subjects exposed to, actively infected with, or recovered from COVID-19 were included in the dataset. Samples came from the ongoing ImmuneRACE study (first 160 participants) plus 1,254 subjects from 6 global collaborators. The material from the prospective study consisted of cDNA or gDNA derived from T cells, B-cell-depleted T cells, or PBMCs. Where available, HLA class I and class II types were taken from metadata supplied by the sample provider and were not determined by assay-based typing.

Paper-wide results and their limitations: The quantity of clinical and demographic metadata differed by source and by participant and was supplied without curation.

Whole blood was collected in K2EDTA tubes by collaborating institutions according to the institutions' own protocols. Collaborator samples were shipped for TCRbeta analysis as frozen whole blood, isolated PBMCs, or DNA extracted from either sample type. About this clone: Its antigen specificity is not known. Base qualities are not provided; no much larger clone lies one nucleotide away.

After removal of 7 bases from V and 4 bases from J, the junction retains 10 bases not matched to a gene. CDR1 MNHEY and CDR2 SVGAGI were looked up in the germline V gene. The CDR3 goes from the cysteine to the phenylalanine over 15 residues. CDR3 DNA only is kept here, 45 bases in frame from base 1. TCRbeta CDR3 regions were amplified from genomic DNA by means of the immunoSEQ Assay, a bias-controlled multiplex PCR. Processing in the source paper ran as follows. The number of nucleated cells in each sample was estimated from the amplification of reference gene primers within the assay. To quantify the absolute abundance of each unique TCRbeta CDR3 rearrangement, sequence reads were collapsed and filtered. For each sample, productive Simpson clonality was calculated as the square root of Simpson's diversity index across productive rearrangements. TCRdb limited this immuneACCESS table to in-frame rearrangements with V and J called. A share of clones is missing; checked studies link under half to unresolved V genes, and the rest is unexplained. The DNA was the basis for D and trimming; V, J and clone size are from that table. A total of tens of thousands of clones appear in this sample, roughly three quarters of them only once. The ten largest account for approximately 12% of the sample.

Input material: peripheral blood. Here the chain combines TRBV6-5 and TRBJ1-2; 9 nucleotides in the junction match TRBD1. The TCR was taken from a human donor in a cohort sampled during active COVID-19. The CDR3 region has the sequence CASISKGQGAYGYTF. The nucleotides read TGTGCCAGCATTTCAAAGGGACAGGGAGCCTATGGCTACACCTTC.